The next 8 T cell receptor beta chains were all read from a single sample in a study of cytomegalovirus exposure and HLA in healthy donors. Only in-frame clones appear in the TCRdb table, and some are missing; sequencing was by immunoSEQ multiplex PCR. This table has more than 90,000 clones, roughly 88% appearing once. Source material: PBMCs. The receptors derive from a man between 18 and 29 years old in good health and CMV-seronegative.

The chain recombines TRBV6-5 with TRBJ1-4; the match to TRBD1 covers 8 bases. The CDR3 runs 15 residues. Looked up from germline, CDR1 is MNHEY and CDR2 is SVGAGI. The V and J ends lost 5 bases and 8 bases, in that order; junction bases with no gene match: 10. Here the CDR3 reads CASSLILGQGEKLFF. As DNA, the CDR3 is TGTGCCAGCAGTCTCATCCTTGGACAGGGAGAAAAACTGTTTTTT.

This clone was detected only once. This rearrangement joins TRBV20-1 to TRBJ2-1; D ambiguous. Germline CDR1 is DFQATT and CDR2 is SNEGSKA (reference sequence). V was cut by 0 bases and J by 7 bases, with 4 bases left in between. The CDR3 length is 11 residues. The CDR3 DNA reads as TGCAGTGCTAGAGATCTGAATGAGCAGTTCTTC. Its translation is CSARDLNEQFF.

The V gene is TRBV28, the J gene TRBJ1-1, with D possibly being TRBD1 (5 bases). This CDR3 has 14 residues. The V and J ends lost 7 bases and 0 bases respectively, with 12 bases between them. The germline CDR1 and CDR2 sequences are MDHEN and SYDVKM. Here the CDR3 reads CASIGGTMNTEAFF. The CDR3 DNA is TGTGCCAGCATCGGGGGAACCATGAACACTGAAGCTTTCTTT.

The CDR3 loop reads CASSLVTGGSGELFF. CDR3 nucleotide sequence: TGTGCCAGCAGCTTAGTCACGGGAGGGTCCGGGGAGCTGTTTTTT. The genes are TRBV7-9 and TRBJ2-2, with 8 bases aligning to TRBD2. Germline V gives CDR1 SEHNR, CDR2 FQNEAQ (reference sequence). The CDR3 is 15 residues long. V lost 1 base, J lost 6 bases, and 4 bases stayed unmatched.

V and J are TRBV2 and TRBJ2-2, with D possibly being TRBD1 (6 bases). CDR1 is SNHLY and CDR2 is FYNNEI in the germline V gene. V was pared by 6 bases and J by 6 bases, with 11 bases between. The CDR3 sequence is 13 residues long. CDR3 sequence reads: CASRVQGSGELFF. CDR3 sequence (DNA): TGTGCCAGCAGGGTACAGGGATCCGGGGAGCTGTTTTTT.

The chain joins TRBV6-6 to TRBJ2-7, with 8 bases that match TRBD2. In germline, CDR1 is MNHNY, CDR2 SVGAGI (reference sequence). The CDR3 runs 14 residues. The J segment lost 2 bases and the V segment lost 2 bases, leaving 2 bases of the junction unmatched. The CDR3 DNA is TGTGCCAGCAGTTACGCGGGACTAGCCTACGAGCAGTACTTC. Protein: CASSYAGLAYEQYF.

The chain joins TRBV19 to TRBJ1-4; TRBD1 aligns across 12 bases. J was trimmed by 3 bases and V by 9 bases; bases with no gene match: 11. This CDR3 is 17 amino acids long. Germline CDR1 LNHDA, CDR2 SQIVND (reference sequence). Written as DNA, the CDR3 is TGTGCCAGCGCCTCCGGGACAGGGGGCTTTGCTAATGAAAAACTGTTTTTT. It specifies CASASGTGGFANEKLFF.

The chain's CDR3 is CASSLGGPGTGDSYEQYF. The CDR3 DNA is TGTGCCAGCAGCTTAGGGGGGCCCGGGACAGGGGACTCCTACGAGCAGTACTTC. The chain is built from TRBV7-9 and TRBJ2-7; 10 bases align to TRBD1. The junction had 9 bases not matched to a gene; V was cut back by 1 base and J by 0 bases. The CDR3 runs 18 residues. In germline, CDR1 is SEHNR, CDR2 FQNEAQ (reference sequence).